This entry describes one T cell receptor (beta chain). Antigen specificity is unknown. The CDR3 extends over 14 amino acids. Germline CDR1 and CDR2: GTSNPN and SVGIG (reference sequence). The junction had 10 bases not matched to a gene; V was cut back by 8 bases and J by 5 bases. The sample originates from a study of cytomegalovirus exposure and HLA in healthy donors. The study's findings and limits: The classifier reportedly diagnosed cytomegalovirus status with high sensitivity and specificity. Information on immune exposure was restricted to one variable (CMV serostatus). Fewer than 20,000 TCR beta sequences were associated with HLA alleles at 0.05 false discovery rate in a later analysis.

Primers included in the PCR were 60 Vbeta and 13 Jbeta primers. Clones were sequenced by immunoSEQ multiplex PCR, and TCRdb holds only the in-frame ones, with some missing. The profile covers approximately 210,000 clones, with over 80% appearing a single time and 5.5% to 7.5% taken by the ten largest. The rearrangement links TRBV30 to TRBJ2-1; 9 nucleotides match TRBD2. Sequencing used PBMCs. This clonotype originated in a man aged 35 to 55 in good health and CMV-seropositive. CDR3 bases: TGTGCCCGAAGGGCGGGAGGGAATAACAATGAGCAGTTCTTC. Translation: CARRAGGNNNEQFF.